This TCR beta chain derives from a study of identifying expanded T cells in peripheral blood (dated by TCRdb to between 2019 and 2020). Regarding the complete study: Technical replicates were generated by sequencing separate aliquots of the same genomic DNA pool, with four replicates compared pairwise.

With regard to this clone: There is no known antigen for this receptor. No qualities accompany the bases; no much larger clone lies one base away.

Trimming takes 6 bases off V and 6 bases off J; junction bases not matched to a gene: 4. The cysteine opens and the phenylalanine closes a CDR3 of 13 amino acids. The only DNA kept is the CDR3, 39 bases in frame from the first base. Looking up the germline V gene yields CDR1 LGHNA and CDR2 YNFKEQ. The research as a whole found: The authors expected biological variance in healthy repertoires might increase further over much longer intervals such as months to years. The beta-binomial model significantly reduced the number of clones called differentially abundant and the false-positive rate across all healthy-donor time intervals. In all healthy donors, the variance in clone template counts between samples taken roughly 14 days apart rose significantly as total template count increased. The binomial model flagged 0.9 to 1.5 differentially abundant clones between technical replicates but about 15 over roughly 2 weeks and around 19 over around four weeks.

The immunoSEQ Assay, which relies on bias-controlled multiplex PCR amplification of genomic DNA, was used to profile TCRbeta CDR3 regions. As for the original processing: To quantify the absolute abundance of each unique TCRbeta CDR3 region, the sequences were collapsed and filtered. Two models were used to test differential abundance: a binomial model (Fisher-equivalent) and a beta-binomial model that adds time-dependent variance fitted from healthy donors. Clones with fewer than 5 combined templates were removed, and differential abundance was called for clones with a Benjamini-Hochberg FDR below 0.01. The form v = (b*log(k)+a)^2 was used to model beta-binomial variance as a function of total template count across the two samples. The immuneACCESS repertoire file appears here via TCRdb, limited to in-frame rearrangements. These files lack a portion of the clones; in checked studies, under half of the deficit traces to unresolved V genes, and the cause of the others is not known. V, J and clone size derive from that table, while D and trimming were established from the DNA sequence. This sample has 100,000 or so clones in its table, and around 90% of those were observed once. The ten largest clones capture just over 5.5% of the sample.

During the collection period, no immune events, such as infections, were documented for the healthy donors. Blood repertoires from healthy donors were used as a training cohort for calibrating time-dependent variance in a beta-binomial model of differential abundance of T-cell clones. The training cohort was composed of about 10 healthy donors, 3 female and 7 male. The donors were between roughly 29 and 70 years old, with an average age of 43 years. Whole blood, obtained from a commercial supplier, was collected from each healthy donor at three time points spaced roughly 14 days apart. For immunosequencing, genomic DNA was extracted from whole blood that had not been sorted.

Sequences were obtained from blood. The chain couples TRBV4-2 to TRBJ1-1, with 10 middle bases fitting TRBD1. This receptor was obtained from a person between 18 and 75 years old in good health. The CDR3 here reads CASRGTGAPEAFF. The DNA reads TGTGCCAGCAGGGGGACAGGGGCGCCTGAAGCTTTCTTT.